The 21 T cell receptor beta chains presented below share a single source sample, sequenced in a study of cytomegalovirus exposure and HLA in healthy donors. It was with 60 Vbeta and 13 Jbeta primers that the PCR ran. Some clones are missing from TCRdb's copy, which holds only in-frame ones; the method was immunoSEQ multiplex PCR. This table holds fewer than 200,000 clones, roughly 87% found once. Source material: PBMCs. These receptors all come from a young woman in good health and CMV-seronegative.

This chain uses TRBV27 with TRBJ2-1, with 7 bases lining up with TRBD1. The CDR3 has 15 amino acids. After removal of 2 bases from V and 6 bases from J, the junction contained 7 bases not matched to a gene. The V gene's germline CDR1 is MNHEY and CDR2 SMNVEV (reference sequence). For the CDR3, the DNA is TGTGCCAGCAGTTTAATCAGGGGGTCATCCAATGAGCAGTTCTTC. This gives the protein CASSLIRGSSNEQFF.

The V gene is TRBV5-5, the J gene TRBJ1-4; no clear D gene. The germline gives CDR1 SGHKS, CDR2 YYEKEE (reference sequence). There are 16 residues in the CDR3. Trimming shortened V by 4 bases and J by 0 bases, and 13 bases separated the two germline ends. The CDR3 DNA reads TGTGCCAGCAGCCTTGGGGTGGGAGCAACTAATGAAAAACTGTTTTTT. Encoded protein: CASSLGVGATNEKLFF.

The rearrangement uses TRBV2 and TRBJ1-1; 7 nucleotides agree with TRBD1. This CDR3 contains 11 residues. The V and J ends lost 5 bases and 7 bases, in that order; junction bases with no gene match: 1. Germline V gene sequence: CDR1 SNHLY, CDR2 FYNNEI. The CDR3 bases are TGTGCCAGCAGTCGACAGGGTGAAGCTTTCTTT. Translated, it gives CASSRQGEAFF.

The CDR3 loop is CASSLGVGLQETQYF. For the CDR3, the DNA is TGTGCCAGCAGCTTAGGGGTGGGACTTCAAGAGACCCAGTACTTC. The V call is TRBV11-2, the J call TRBJ2-5; perhaps TRBD2 as D (6 bases). The V and J ends lost 1 base and 2 bases respectively, with 11 bases between them. Germline V CDR1 and CDR2: SGHAT, FQNNGV. CDR3 length equals 15 residues.

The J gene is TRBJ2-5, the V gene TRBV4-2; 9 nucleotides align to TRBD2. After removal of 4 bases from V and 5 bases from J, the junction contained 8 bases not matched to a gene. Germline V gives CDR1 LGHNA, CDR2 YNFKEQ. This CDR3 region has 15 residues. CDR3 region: CASSRVLAGVETQYF. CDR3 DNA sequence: TGTGCCAGCAGCCGCGTATTAGCGGGAGTTGAGACCCAGTACTTC.

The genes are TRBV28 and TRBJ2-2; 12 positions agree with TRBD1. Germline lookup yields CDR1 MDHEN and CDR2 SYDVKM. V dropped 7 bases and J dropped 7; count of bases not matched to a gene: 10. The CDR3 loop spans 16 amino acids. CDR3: CASTRGDRGLGGELFF. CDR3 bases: TGTGCCAGCACCAGAGGGGACAGGGGGCTGGGCGGGGAGCTGTTTTTT. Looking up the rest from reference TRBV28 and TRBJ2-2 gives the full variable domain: DVKVTQSSRYLVKRTGEKVFLECVQDMDHENMFWYRQDPGLGLRLIYFSYDVKMKEKGDIPEGYSVSREKKERFSLILESASTNQTSMYLCASTRGDRGLGGELFFGEGSRLTVL.

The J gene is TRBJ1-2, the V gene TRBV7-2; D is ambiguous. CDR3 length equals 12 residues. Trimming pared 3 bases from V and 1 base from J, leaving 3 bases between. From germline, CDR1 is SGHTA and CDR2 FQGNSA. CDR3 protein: CASSLSNYGYTF. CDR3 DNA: TGTGCCAGCAGCTTGAGTAACTATGGCTACACCTTC.

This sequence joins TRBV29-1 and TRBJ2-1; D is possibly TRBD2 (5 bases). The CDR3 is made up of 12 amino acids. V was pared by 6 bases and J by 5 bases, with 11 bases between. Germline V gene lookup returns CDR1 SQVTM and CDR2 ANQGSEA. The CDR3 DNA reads TGCAGCGTCCGAACGGGAAACAATGAGCAGTTCTTC. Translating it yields CSVRTGNNEQFF.

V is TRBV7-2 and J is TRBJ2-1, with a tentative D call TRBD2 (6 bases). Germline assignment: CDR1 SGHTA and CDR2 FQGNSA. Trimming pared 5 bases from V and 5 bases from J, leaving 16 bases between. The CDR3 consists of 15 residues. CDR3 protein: CASSPGAWGDNEQFF. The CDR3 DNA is TGTGCCAGCAGCCCCGGGGCCTGGGGGGACAATGAGCAGTTCTTC.

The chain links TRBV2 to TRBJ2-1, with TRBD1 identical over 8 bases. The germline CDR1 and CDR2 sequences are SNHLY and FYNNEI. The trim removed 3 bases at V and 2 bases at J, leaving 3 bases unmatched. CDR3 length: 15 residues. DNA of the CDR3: TGTGCCAGCAGTGATTGGGGACAGGCCTACAATGAGCAGTTCTTC. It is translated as CASSDWGQAYNEQFF. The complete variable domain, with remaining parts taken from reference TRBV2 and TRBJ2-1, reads EPEVTQTPSHQVTQMGQEVILRCVPISNHLYFYWYRQILGQKVEFLVSFYNNEISEKSEIFDDQFSVERPDGSNFTLKIRSTKLEDSAMYFCASSDWGQAYNEQFFGPGTRLTVL.

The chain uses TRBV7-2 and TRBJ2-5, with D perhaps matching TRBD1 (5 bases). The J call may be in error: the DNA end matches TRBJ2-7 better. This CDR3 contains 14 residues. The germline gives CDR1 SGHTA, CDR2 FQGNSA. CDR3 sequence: CASSPSPIRVEQYF. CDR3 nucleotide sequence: TGTGCCAGCAGCCCTTCACCGATCAGGGTCGAGCAGTACTTC.

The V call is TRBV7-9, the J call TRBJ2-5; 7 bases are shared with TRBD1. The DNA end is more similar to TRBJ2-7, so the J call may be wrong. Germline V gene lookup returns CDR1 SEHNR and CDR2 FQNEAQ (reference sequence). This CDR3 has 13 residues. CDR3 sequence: CASSKTGYYEQYF. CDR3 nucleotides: TGTGCCAGCAGTAAGACAGGGTACTACGAGCAGTACTTC.

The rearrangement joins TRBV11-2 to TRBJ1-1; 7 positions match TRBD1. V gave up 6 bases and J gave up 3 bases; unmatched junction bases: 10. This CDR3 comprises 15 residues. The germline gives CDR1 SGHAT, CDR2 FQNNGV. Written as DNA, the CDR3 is TGTGCCAGCAGTGGGTGGGGACAGTTTTACACTGAAGCTTTCTTT. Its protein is CASSGWGQFYTEAFF.

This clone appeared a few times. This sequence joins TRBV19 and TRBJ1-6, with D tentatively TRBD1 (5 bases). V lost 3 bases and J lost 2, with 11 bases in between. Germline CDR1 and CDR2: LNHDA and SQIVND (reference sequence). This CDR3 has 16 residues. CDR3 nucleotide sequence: TGTGCCAGTAGTATTCTGCGGGGGGCCTATAATTCACCCCTCCACTTT. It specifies CASSILRGAYNSPLHF.

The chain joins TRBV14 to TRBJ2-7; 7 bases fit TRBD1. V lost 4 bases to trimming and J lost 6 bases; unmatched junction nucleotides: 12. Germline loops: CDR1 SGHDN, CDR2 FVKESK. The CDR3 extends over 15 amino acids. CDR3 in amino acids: CASSLRTGALAEQYF. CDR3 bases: TGTGCCAGCAGCCTACGGACAGGAGCCCTCGCCGAGCAGTACTTC.

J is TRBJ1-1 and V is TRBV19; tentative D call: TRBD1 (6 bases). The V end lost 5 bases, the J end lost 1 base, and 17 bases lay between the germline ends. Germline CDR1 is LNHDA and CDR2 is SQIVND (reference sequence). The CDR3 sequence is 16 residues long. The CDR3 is CASSAHRTVRNTEAFF. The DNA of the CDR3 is TGTGCCAGTAGTGCGCACCGGACAGTCAGGAACACTGAAGCTTTCTTT.

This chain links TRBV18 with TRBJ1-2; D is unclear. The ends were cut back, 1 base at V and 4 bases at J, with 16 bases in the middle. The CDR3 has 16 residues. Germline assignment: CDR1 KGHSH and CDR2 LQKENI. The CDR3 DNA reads TGTGCCAGCTCACCACAGGGAGGGATAAGTATCTATGGCTACACCTTC. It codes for CASSPQGGISIYGYTF.

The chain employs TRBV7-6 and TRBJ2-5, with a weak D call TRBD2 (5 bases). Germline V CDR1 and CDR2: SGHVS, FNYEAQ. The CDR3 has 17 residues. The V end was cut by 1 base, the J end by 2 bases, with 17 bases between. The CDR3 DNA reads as TGTGCCAGCAGCTTAGGGAGGTCCCGGGTGGGGCAAGAGACCCAGTACTTC. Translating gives CASSLGRSRVGQETQYF.

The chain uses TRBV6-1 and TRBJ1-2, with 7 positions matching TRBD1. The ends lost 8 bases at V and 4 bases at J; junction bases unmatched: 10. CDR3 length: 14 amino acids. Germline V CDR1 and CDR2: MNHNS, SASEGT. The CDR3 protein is CASSPTRDSYGYTF. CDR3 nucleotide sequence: TGTGCCAGCTCCCCCACACGGGACAGCTATGGCTACACCTTC.

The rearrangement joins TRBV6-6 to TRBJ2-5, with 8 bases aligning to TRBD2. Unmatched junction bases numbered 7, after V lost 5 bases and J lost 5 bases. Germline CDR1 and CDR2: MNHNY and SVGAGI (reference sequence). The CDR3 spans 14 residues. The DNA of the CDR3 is TGTGCCAGCAGTCCCTCGGGGGGGGGTGAGACCCAGTACTTC. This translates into CASSPSGGGETQYF.

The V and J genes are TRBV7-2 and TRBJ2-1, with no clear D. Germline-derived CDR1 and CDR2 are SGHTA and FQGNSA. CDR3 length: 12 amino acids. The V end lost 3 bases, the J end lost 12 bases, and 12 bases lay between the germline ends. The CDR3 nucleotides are TGTGCCAGCAGCTTGCGACTCCCTGGGCAGTTCTTC. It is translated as CASSLRLPGQFF.